What follows is one T cell receptor (beta chain) and its context. Its antigen is unidentified. At one end the junction does not follow the germline gene, possibly because of a read error. Breast cancer patients provided tissue from their axillary draining lymph nodes. This sample was included in a study of breast tumors, draining lymph nodes, adjacent tissues. Looked up from germline, CDR1 is LGHNA and CDR2 is YSLEER. CDR3 length: 15 amino acids. Points from the study as a whole: Tumor T cell lymph node origin was a supported hypothesis, not proven. The data were judged consistent with most tumor T cells coming from lymph node and expanding in tumor. Tumor repertoires ranked between lymph nodes and nontumor tissue in diversity, with V and J gene preferences. Compared with basal-like, luminal-like tumors shared significantly more repertoire with nontumor tissue.

TCRdb re-called the multiplex PCR reads with MiXCR, one entry per CDR3 protein. This table holds fewer than 200,000 distinct CDR3 sequences, 30% to 40% found once. This TCR derives from a female donor with breast cancer. Some clones in this sample may be carry-over from other donors' samples. Sequenced: axillary lymph node tissue. This rearrangement joins TRBV4-3 to TRBJ2-2; tentative D call: TRBD2 (6 bases). The CDR3 DNA reads TGCGCCAGCAGCCAAGCAGCGGGCAACACCGGGGAGCTGTCTTGG. It codes for CASSQAAGNTGELSW.